This T cell receptor beta chain was sequenced for a study of Tregs in tolerant kidney transplant recipients. Some clones are missing from TCRdb's copy, which holds only in-frame ones; the method was immunoSEQ multiplex PCR. The sample yields around 230,000 clones, 84% seen once. Thawed PBMCs were FACS-sorted into unstimulated CD4+CD25+CD127- regulatory T cells, CD4+CD25- non-regulatory cells, CD4 and CD8 cells. Germline CDR1 SGHRS, CDR2 YFSETQ. CDR3 length: 15 amino acids. The ends were cut back, 0 bases at V and 0 bases at J, with 7 bases in the middle. The origin of this receptor is a human donor in good health. This sequence joins TRBV5-1 and TRBJ2-1; tentatively, D is TRBD2 (6 bases). The sequenced sample consisted of CD4+ T cells from blood. In DNA, the CDR3 is TGCGCCAGCAGCTTGGTAGCGGACTCCTACAATGAGCAGTTCTTC. This codes for CASSLVADSYNEQFF.